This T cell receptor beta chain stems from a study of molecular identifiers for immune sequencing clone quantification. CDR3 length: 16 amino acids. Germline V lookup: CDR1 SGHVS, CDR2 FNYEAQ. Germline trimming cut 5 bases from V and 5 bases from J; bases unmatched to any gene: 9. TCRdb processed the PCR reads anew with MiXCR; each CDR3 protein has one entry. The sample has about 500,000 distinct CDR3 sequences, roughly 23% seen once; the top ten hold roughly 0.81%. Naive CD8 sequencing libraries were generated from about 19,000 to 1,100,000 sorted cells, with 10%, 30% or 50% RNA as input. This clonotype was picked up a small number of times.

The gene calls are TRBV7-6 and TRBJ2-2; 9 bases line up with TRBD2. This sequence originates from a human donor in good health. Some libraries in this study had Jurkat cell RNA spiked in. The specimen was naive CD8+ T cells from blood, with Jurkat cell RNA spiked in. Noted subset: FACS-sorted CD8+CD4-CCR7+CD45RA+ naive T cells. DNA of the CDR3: TGTGCCAGCAGCGAAGTGCGTCTAGCGGGAACCGGGGAGCTGTTTTTT. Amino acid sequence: CASSEVRLAGTGELFF.